This paragraph reports one T cell receptor (beta chain). These data come from a study of blood T cell repertoires in COVID-19. Looking at the study overall: Whether acute or convalescent, the COVID-19 samples came from the United States, Italy and Spain.

Method: immunoSEQ multiplex PCR; TCRdb's copy keeps in-frame clones and lacks some. Of some 490,000 clones listed, about 88% were seen once; the top ten hold around 7.9%. CDR1 LGHDT and CDR2 YNNKEL come from the germline V gene (reference sequence). This CDR3 spans 15 amino acids. V gave up 4 bases and J gave up 4 bases; unmatched junction bases: 4. Participants were aged about 18 to 100 years, lived in roughly 23 US areas, and enrolled virtually. V usage is TRBV3-1 (or the pseudogene TRBV3-2) and J usage is TRBJ1-6; TRBD1 matches at 7 bases. This clonotype was obtained from a woman in her sixties who had recovered from COVID-19. Sequences were obtained from PBMCs or T cells enriched from blood (not recorded which). Here the CDR3 DNA reads TGTGCCAGCAGCCCTGGGACAGCTTATAATTCACCCCTCCACTTT. This codes for CASSPGTAYNSPLHF.